This T cell receptor beta chain was found in a study of cytomegalovirus exposure and HLA in healthy donors. Study results and limitations: Analyzed later, association rates of TCRs varied across HLA loci, with DRB1 most and HLA-C fewest.

Remarks on this clone: What it binds is unknown.

It was with 60 Vbeta and 13 Jbeta primers that the PCR ran. This table comes from immunoSEQ multiplex PCR, and its TCRdb copy is limited to in-frame clones, with some not included. Its listing shows 90,000 to 130,000 clones. The germline gives CDR1 SEHNR, CDR2 FQNEAQ (reference sequence). CDR3 size: 16 residues. V dropped 5 bases and J dropped 6 bases, with 20 bases sitting between them. This chain joins TRBV7-9 and TRBJ2-1; D is possibly TRBD2 (5 bases). Sequencing input: PBMCs. This TCR derives from a man aged 30-40 years in good health and CMV-seronegative. The CDR3 loop reads CASSRTGRLALNEQFF. The CDR3, as DNA: TGTGCCAGCAGCCGGACTGGGAGACTGGCGCTCAATGAGCAGTTCTTC.